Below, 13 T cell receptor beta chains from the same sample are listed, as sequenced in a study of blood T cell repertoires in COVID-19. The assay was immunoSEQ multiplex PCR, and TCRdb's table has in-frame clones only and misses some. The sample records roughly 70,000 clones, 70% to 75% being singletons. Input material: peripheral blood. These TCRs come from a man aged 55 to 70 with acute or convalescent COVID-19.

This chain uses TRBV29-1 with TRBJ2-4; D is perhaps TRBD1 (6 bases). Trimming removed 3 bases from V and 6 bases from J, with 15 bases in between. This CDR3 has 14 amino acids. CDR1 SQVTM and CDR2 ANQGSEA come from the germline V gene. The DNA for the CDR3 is TGCAGCGTTGATTCAAGCAGGGGTGGAAACATTCAGTACTTC. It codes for CSVDSSRGGNIQYF.

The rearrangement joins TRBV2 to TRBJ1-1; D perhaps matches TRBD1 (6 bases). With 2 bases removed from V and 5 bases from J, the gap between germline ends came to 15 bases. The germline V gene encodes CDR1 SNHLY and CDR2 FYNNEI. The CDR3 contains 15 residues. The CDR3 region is CASSEIRGGGTEAFF. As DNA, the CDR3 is TGTGCCAGCAGTGAAATCCGGGGAGGGGGAACTGAAGCTTTCTTT.

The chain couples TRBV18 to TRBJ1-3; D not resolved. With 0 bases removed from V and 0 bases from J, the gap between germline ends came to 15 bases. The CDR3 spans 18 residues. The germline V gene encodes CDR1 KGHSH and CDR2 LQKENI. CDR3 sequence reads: CASSPPWVKRSSGNTIYF. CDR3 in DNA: TGTGCCAGCTCACCACCGTGGGTGAAGAGGAGCTCTGGAAACACCATATATTTT.

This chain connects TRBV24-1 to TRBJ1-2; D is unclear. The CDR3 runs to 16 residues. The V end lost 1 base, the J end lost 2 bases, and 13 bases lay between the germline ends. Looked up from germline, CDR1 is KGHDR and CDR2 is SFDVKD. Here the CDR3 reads CATSDLPGVGNYGYTF. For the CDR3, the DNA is TGTGCCACCAGTGATTTACCCGGGGTAGGCAACTATGGCTACACCTTC.

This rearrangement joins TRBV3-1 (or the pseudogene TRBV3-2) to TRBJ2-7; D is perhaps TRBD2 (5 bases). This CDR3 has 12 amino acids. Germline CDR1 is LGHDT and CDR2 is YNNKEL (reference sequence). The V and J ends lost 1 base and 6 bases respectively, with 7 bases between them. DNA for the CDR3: TGTGCCAGCAGCCAAGGCGCGGGCGAGCAGTACGTC. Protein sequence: CASSQGAGEQYV.

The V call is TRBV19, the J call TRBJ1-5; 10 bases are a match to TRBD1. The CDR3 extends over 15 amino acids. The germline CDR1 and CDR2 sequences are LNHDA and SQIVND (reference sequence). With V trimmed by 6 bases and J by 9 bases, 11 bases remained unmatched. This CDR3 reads CASSPPGTGDLPQHF. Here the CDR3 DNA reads TGTGCCAGTAGCCCGCCCGGGACAGGGGATCTGCCCCAGCATTTT.

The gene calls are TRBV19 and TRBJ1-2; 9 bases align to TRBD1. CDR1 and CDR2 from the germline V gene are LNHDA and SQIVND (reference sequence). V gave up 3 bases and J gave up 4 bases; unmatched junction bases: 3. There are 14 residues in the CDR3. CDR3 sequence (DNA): TGTGCCAGTAGTATCTCGGGACAGGGCTATGGCTACACCTTC. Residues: CASSISGQGYGYTF.

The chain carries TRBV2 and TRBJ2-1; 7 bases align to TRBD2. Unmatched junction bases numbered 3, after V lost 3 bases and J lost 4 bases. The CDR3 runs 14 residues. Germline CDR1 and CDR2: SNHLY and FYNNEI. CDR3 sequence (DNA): TGTGCCAGCAGTGATCGGGGGGAATACAATGAGCAGTTCTTC. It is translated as CASSDRGEYNEQFF.

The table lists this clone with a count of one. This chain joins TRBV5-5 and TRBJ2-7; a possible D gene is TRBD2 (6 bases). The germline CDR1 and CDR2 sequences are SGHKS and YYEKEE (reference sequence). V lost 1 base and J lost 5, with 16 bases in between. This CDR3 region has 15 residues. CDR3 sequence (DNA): TGTGCCAGCAGCTTGCCCGGGACTCTTGACGACGAGCAGTACGTC. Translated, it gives CASSLPGTLDDEQYV.

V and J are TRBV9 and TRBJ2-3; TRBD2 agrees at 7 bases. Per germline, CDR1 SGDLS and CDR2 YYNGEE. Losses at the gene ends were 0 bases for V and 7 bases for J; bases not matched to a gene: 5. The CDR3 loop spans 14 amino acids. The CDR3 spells CASSVARGLNTQYF. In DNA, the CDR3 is TGTGCCAGCAGCGTAGCTCGGGGACTAAATACGCAGTATTTT.

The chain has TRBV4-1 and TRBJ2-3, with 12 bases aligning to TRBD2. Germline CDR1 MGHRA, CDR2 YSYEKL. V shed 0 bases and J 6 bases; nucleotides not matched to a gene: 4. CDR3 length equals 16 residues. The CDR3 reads CASSQETSGSFDTQYF. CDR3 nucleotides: TGCGCCAGCAGCCAAGAGACTAGCGGGAGTTTCGATACGCAGTATTTT.

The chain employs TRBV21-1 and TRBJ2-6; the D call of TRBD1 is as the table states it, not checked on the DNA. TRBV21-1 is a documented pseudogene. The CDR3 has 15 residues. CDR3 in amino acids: CASRPEDSGANVLTF. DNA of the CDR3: TGTGCCAGCAGACCAGAAGACTCTGGGGCCAACGTCCTGACTTTC.

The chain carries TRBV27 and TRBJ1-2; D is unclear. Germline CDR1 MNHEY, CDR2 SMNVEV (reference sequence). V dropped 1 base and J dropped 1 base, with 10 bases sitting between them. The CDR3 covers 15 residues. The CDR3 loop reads CASSLLGSHNYGYTF. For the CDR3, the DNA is TGTGCCAGCAGTTTATTGGGCTCACATAACTATGGCTACACCTTC.